This T cell receptor beta chain was retrieved from a study of blood T cells in healthy people across ages. Next came a second PCR, run for roughly 6 to 11 cycles, which used a sample-barcoded 5' primer along with a J-beta primer mix. TCRdb reprocessed the 5' RACE reads with MiXCR, giving one entry per CDR3 protein. The sample includes over 950,000 distinct CDR3 sequences, roughly two fifths of them seen just once. Isolation per sample recovered at least 6 million PBMCs. Per germline, CDR1 MNHEY and CDR2 SMNVEV (reference sequence). V lost 7 bases and J lost 3, with 12 bases in between. The CDR3 is 13 residues long.

The TCR sequence derives from a man aged 18 to 29 in good health. The V call is TRBV27, the J call TRBJ2-5; D might be TRBD1 (6 bases). What was sequenced was blood. The CDR3 nucleotides are TGTGCCAGCAAAGGGGGACCGAAAGAGACCCAGTACTTC. The encoded protein is CASKGGPKETQYF.